These 4 T cell receptor beta chains originate from one sample sequenced in a study of CD8+ T cells in alopecia areata. Sequencing used cDNA as its template, made by extracting RNA and reverse transcribing it. Repertoires were generated with immunoSEQ multiplex PCR, while TCRdb's copy carries only in-frame clones and drops some. The sample consists of 170,000 or so clones, roughly three fifths of them appearing once. Treatment denoted: oral pan-JAK inhibitor, 5-10 mg twice daily. Sequences were derived from CD8+ T cells sorted from blood, sampled at week 24, from a patient treated with tofacitinib. Every receptor here comes from a human donor with alopecia areata.

This clone has more than one count but fewer than ten. The V and J genes are TRBV5-6 and TRBJ2-1; TRBD1 agrees at 9 bases. V gave up 0 bases and J gave up 1 base; unmatched junction bases: 5. CDR3 size: 17 residues. In germline, CDR1 is SGHDT, CDR2 YYEEEE. The CDR3 protein is CASSLDAGTGSYNEQFF. In nucleotides, the CDR3 is TGTGCCAGCAGCTTGGATGCTGGGACAGGGTCCTACAATGAGCAGTTCTTC.

In the case of this clone: This specimen includes other DNA sequences encoding the same CDR3. V and J are TRBV4-1 and TRBJ2-2; D not certain. Germline CDR1 MGHRA, CDR2 YSYEKL. There are 13 residues in the CDR3. V was pared by 1 base and J by 5 bases, with 5 bases between. The CDR3 here is CASSQVGTGELFF. In DNA, the CDR3 is TGCGCCAGCAGCCAAGTGGGAACCGGGGAGCTGTTTTTT.

The table lists this clone with a few counts. The CDR3 DNA reads TGTGCCAGCAGCCTTGGAAAAAACACCGGGGAGCTGTTTTTT. It translates to CASSLGKNTGELFF. The chain has TRBV11-2 and TRBJ2-2; D is unresolved. With 5 bases removed from V and 2 bases from J, the gap between germline ends came to 9 bases. CDR1 is SGHAT and CDR2 is FQNNGV in the germline V gene. This CDR3 is built from 14 residues.

This clone was counted between two and nine times. This chain joins TRBV25-1 and TRBJ2-3; a weak D match, TRBD2 (5 bases). From germline, CDR1 is MGHDK and CDR2 SYGVNS. Trimming cost V 3 bases and J 6 bases, with 19 bases left between them. The length of the CDR3 is 16 residues. For the CDR3, the DNA is TGTGCCAGCAGTGAGTTGGATAAAGCGGCACCCGATACGCAGTATTTT. Protein product: CASSELDKAAPDTQYF.